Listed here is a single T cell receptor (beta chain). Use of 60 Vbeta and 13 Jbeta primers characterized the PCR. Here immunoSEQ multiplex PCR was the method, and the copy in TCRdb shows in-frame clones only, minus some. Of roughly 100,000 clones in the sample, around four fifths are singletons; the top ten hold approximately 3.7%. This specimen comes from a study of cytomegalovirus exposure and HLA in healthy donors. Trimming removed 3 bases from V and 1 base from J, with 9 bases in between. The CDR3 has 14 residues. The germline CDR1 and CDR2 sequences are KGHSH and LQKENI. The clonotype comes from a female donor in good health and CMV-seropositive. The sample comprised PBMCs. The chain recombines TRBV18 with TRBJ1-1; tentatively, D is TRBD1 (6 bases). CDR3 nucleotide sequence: TGTGCCAGCTCACCCCAGGGGTCGAACACTGAAGCTTTCTTT. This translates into CASSPQGSNTEAFF.